Listed below are T cell receptor beta chains from one sample, sequenced in a study of human T cells and chemical hapten exposure. A single record per CDR3 protein comes from TCRdb applying MiXCR to the RACE reads. Of more than 95,000 distinct CDR3 sequences listed, about 12% are singletons. This material consisted of whole blood, taken in connection with sensitization to the hapten diphenylcyclopropenone (DPC). The source is a woman in her 50s with alopecia areata. Some clones in this sample may be carry-over from other donors' samples. Each CDR3 is given with its conserved first and last residue. Each record gives: V gene, D gene, clone size, J gene, CDR3 protein, CDR3 DNA. A D gene is named only where the DNA matches it firmly. Clone sizes are given selectively: once, few, many, or a class where the clone is expanded.

TRBV12-3/TRBV12-4	TRBD2	few	TRBJ2-3	CASSSGTSFSTDTQYF	TGTGCCAGCAGTTCCGGGACTAGCTTTAGCACAGATACGCAGTATTTT
TRBV7-9	.	few	TRBJ1-4	CASSLASGRKNEKLFF	TGTGCCAGCAGCTTAGCTTCGGGACGGAAGAATGAAAAACTGTTTTTT
TRBV20-1	.	many	TRBJ1-5	CSARDARLHSNQPQHF	TGCAGTGCTAGAGATGCCCGGCTTCATAGCAATCAGCCCCAGCATTTT
TRBV7-2	TRBD1	many	TRBJ1-5	CASSPAGTGKGQPQHF	TGTGCCAGCAGCCCGGCCGGGACAGGAAAGGGTCAGCCCCAGCATTTT
TRBV28	TRBD1	.	TRBJ2-3	CASSDRVPDTQYF	TGTGCCAGCAGCGACAGGGTTCCAGATACGCAGTATTTT
TRBV18	.	many	TRBJ2-7	CASSPSGQPSYEQYF	TGTGCCAGCTCACCATCTGGACAGCCCTCCTACGAGCAGTACTTC
TRBV29-1	TRBD1	.	TRBJ2-3	CSGIARGITDTQYF	TGCAGCGGTATTGCCAGGGGGATCACAGATACGCAGTATTTT
TRBV28	.	many	TRBJ1-5	CASTSANQPQHF	TGTGCCAGCACGAGCGCGAATCAGCCCCAGCATTTT
TRBV7-8	TRBD2	.	TRBJ2-3	CASSSRTSGLTDTQYF	TGTGCCAGCAGCTCCCGGACTAGCGGCCTCACAGATACGCAGTATTTT
TRBV12-3/TRBV12-4	.	.	TRBJ1-5	CASRQGMGNQPQHF	TGTGCCAGCAGACAGGGAATGGGCAATCAGCCCCAGCATTTT
TRBV29-1	.	.	TRBJ1-1	CSVEETEGTEAFF	TGCAGCGTTGAAGAGACAGAGGGGACTGAAGCTTTCTTT
TRBV20-1	TRBD2	.	TRBJ2-7	CSVRAGRGEQYF	TGCAGTGTACGGGCAGGGAGGGGCGAGCAGTACTTC
TRBV4-3	TRBD2	few	TRBJ2-1	CASSPRLANTYNEQFF	TGCGCCAGCAGCCCAAGACTAGCGAATACCTACAATGAGCAGTTCTTC
TRBV10-3	TRBD1	many	TRBJ2-7	CAISESRTGGHLSYEQYF	TGTGCCATCAGTGAGTCTAGGACAGGCGGGCATCTCTCCTACGAGCAGTACTTC
TRBV6-5	TRBD1	many	TRBJ2-1	CASSPQGAGNEQFF	TGTGCCAGCAGTCCCCAGGGGGCGGGTAATGAGCAGTTCTTC
TRBV2	TRBD2	many	TRBJ2-1	CASRVMGLAGSNEQFF	TGTGCCAGCAGGGTCATGGGGTTAGCGGGTTCTAATGAGCAGTTCTTC
TRBV6-5	.	many	TRBJ1-4	CASRRDGANEKLFF	TGTGCCAGCAGACGCGACGGAGCTAATGAAAAACTGTTTTTT
TRBV5-4	TRBD1	few	TRBJ2-6	CASSFTTGGLSGANVLTF	TGTGCCAGCAGCTTTACGACAGGGGGCCTCTCTGGGGCCAACGTCCTGACTTTC
TRBV29-1	.	few	TRBJ1-3	CSVVQSSGNTIYF	TGCAGCGTCGTACAGAGCTCTGGAAACACCATATATTTT
TRBV4-3	TRBD1	many	TRBJ1-2	CASSHSGTGVAGYTF	TGCGCCAGCAGCCACTCCGGGACAGGGGTGGCTGGCTACACCTTC
TRBV20-1	.	.	TRBJ2-5	CSGTYQETQYF	TGCAGTGGGACTTACCAAGAGACCCAGTACTTC
TRBV28	.	.	TRBJ1-2	CASTPPGYYGYTF	TGTGCCAGCACCCCCCCAGGCTACTATGGCTACACCTTC
TRBV6-5	TRBD1	.	TRBJ2-7	CASQGVSHEQYF	TGTGCCTCACAGGGGGTGTCCCACGAGCAGTACTTC
TRBV29-1	TRBD1	.	TRBJ1-4	CSARNRGNNEKLFF	TGCAGCGCTCGGAACAGGGGTAATAATGAAAAACTGTTTTTT
TRBV28	TRBD1	many	TRBJ1-5	CASSPLKGQANQPQHF	TGTGCCAGCAGTCCCTTAAAAGGACAGGCAAATCAGCCCCAGCATTTT
TRBV20-1	.	many	TRBJ1-5	CSASTTGYNQPQHF	TGCAGTGCTAGTACGACAGGCTACAATCAGCCCCAGCATTTT
TRBV6-6	.	.	TRBJ1-1	CASHPSGTGTEAFF	TGTGCCAGCCATCCCTCAGGGACGGGCACTGAAGCTTTCTTT
TRBV2	.	.	TRBJ2-3	CASRATYTTDTQYF	TGTGCCAGCAGGGCTACCTATACCACAGATACGCAGTATTTT
TRBV21-1	.	few	TRBJ1-3	CASSNGTGSGNTIYF	TGTGCCAGCAGCAACGGGACAGGCTCTGGAAACACCATATATTTT
TRBV28	.	few	TRBJ1-5	CASSSLGGRLVQPQHF	TGTGCCAGCAGCTCACTGGGCGGCAGGTTGGTTCAGCCCCAGCATTTT
TRBV4-1	.	once	TRBJ1-3	CASSQVSGAIGNTIYF	TGCGCCAGCAGCCAAGTGTCCGGGGCGATTGGAAACACCATATATTTT
TRBV5-1	.	.	TRBJ2-4	CASSLVEGAKNIQYF	TGCGCCAGCAGCTTGGTGGAGGGGGCCAAAAACATTCAGTACTTC
TRBV7-2	.	.	TRBJ2-3	CASSPGVYTQYF	TGTGCCAGCAGCCCGGGTGTATATACGCAGTATTTT
TRBV20-1	TRBD2	.	TRBJ2-1	CSARDRGLVNEQFF	TGCAGTGCTAGAGATCGCGGACTAGTCAATGAGCAGTTCTTC
TRBV6-1	.	.	TRBJ1-4	CASSAPGRDEKLFF	TGTGCCAGCAGTGCCCCGGGGCGGGATGAAAAACTGTTTTTT
TRBV7-9	.	many	TRBJ1-1	CASSLQGGTEAFF	TGCGCCAGCAGCTTACAGGGCGGCACTGAAGCTTTCTTT
TRBV28	.	few	TRBJ2-7	CASSDGEQYF	TGTGCCAGCAGTGATGGGGAGCAGTACTTC
TRBV5-5	.	.	TRBJ2-6	CASSLGPGAGANVLTF	TGTGCCAGCAGCTTGGGTCCAGGGGCTGGGGCCAACGTCCTGACTTTC
TRBV5-1	.	many	TRBJ2-7	CASSPGTSTSYEQYF	TGCGCCAGCAGCCCCGGGACATCTACGTCCTACGAGCAGTACTTC
TRBV9	TRBD2	.	TRBJ2-3	CASSVLTSADTQYF	TGTGCCAGCAGCGTACTTACTAGCGCGGATACGCAGTATTTT
TRBV7-6	TRBD1	many	TRBJ2-1	CASSLSGTADNEQFF	TGTGCCAGCAGCTTATCCGGGACAGCAGACAATGAGCAGTTCTTC
TRBV13	TRBD1	.	TRBJ1-3	CASSSTGTGNTIYF	TGTGCCAGCAGCTCGACAGGGACGGGAAACACCATATATTTT
TRBV6-2/TRBV6-3	TRBD2	many	TRBJ2-4	CASSYGSGAGNIQYF	TGTGCCAGCAGTTATGGGAGCGGGGCCGGAAACATTCAGTACTTC
TRBV28	.	few	TRBJ1-5	CASSQSGRDDQPQHF	TGTGCCAGCTCCCAATCGGGACGGGACGATCAGCCCCAGCATTTT
TRBV6-2/TRBV6-3	.	many	TRBJ1-4	CASNTDRFNEKLFF	TGTGCCAGCAATACGGACAGATTTAATGAAAAACTGTTTTTT
TRBV18	.	many	TRBJ1-1	CASQQTANTEAFF	TGTGCCAGCCAGCAGACAGCGAACACTGAAGCTTTCTTT